This entry features one TCR beta chain sequence. The sample is drawn from a study of CD8 T cells in Susac syndrome. Trimming cost V 5 bases and J 1 base, with 9 bases left between them. The CDR3 length is 13 residues. Looked up from germline, CDR1 is SGHRS and CDR2 is YFSETQ. Random hexamers were used to reverse transcribe about 0.45 to 1 ug of RNA. Amplification of TCR beta CDR3 by immunoSEQ multiplex PCR spanned 54 Vbeta and 13 Jbeta. From the immunoSEQ multiplex PCR reads, TCRdb called clonotypes with MiXCR, one entry per CDR3 protein. The sample has 150,000 to 250,000 distinct CDR3 sequences, about 96% seen once.

The sequenced material came from CD4+ T cells from PBMCs. The clonotype originates from a human donor with multiple sclerosis. V and J are TRBV5-1 and TRBJ1-1; D may be TRBD1 (5 bases). The CDR3, as DNA: TGCGCCAGCAGTTATGGACAGAACACTGAAGCTTTCTTT. It translates to CASSYGQNTEAFF.